This T cell receptor beta chain comes out of a study of blood T cell repertoires in COVID-19. At the level of the study: There were acute and convalescent COVID-19 samples, and they came from the United States, Italy and Spain. PBMCs, B-cell-depleted T cells, or T cells provided the cDNA or gDNA that made up the material.

As originally analysed: Amplification of reference gene primers was used by the study to estimate nucleated cell counts. Assay: immunoSEQ multiplex PCR; the TCRdb copy retains only in-frame clones and omits some. That table is the source of V, J and clone size, and D and trimming were worked out from the DNA. The repertoire holds about 280,000 clones, with around 88% as singletons. The CDR3 length is 16 residues. Germline lookup yields CDR1 SGHKS and CDR2 YYEKEE (reference sequence). Trimming took 4 bases from V and 1 from J; bases not matched to a gene: 4. Patients from Seattle were sampled longitudinally, starting during active infection.

Sequencing input: peripheral blood. This TCR was recovered from a woman in her seventies with COVID-19, enrolled during active disease. V gene TRBV5-5 combines with J gene TRBJ2-2; 10 bases line up with TRBD1. CDR3 loop: CASSGGTGVNTGELFF. The CDR3 DNA reads as TGTGCCAGCAGCGGAGGGACAGGGGTGAACACCGGGGAGCTGTTTTTT.